These 18 T cell receptor beta chains were all obtained from the same sample, sequenced in a study of T-cell memory formation after mild COVID-19. A single record per CDR3 protein comes from TCRdb applying MiXCR to the 5' RACE reads. This table has 110,000 to 150,000 distinct CDR3 sequences, around 15% appearing once. The source material was PBMCs or a T cell subset sorted from them (not recorded which). All receptors derive from an adult woman who had mild COVID-19 (a few samples of this study predate the infection). Cell type and time point are not known.

There are a few counts of this clonotype. The chain combines TRBV7-9 with TRBJ2-5, with TRBD1 as a possible D gene (6 bases). CDR3 length: 13 amino acids. Per the germline V gene, CDR1 is SEHNR and CDR2 is FQNEAQ (reference sequence). V dropped 6 bases and J dropped 1 base, with 9 bases sitting between them. Here the CDR3 DNA reads TGTGCCAGCAGGTGGACAGTCCAAGAGACCCAGTACTTC. Its protein is CASRWTVQETQYF.

In its sample, this clonotype was seen a few times. The chain uses TRBV7-8 and TRBJ1-5; perhaps TRBD1 as D (5 bases). Germline values: CDR1 SGHVS, CDR2 FQNEAQ. The CDR3 loop spans 15 amino acids. Trimming shortened V by 5 bases and J by 8 bases, and 19 bases separated the two germline ends. For the CDR3, the DNA is TGTGCCAGCAGCCCCAGCCAGGGAACGGCGGAGCCCCAGCATTTT. Translating gives CASSPSQGTAEPQHF.

The V and J genes are TRBV7-9 and TRBJ1-1; D is perhaps TRBD1 (5 bases). V lost 3 bases, J lost 1 base, and 9 bases lay in between. Germline V gene sequence: CDR1 SEHNR, CDR2 FQNEAQ (reference sequence). This CDR3 region has 14 residues. CDR3 nucleotides: TGTGCCAGCAGCTTGGATAGGGGGAACACTGAAGCTTTCTTT. Translated, it gives CASSLDRGNTEAFF.

The chain has TRBV13 and TRBJ1-1; D unclear. Trimming stripped 5 bases from V and 1 base from J, with 17 bases between. The germline CDR1 and CDR2 sequences are PRHDT and FYEKMQ (reference sequence). This CDR3 region has 16 residues. The CDR3 DNA reads as TGTGCCAGCAGCCCATACCGAGGGCCGAAGAACACTGAAGCTTTCTTT. It encodes CASSPYRGPKNTEAFF.

The chain has TRBV10-3 and TRBJ1-1, with 8 bases lining up with TRBD1. This CDR3 spans 15 amino acids. V lost 3 bases to trimming and J lost 6 bases; unmatched junction nucleotides: 9. Germline V gene lookup returns CDR1 ENHRY and CDR2 SYGVKD. The CDR3 is CAISDASGGESEAFF. The CDR3 nucleotides read TGTGCCATCAGTGATGCTTCAGGGGGCGAGTCTGAAGCTTTCTTT.

The J gene is TRBJ2-5, the V gene TRBV10-3; 8 nucleotides agree with TRBD2. In germline, CDR1 is ENHRY, CDR2 SYGVKD. With V trimmed by 2 bases and J by 2 bases, 7 bases remained unmatched. The CDR3 sequence is 16 residues long. CDR3 coding DNA: TGTGCCATCAGTGAGAATCCGGGAGGGATGCAAGAGACCCAGTACTTC. This codes for CAISENPGGMQETQYF.

The chain is built from TRBV6-6 and TRBJ1-2; D unclear. The CDR3 runs to 13 residues. The germline CDR1 and CDR2 sequences are MNHNY and SVGAGI (reference sequence). The ends were cut back, 2 bases at V and 1 base at J, with 5 bases in the middle. CDR3 sequence reads: CASSYMVNYGYTF. The CDR3 bases are TGTGCCAGCAGTTACATGGTTAACTATGGCTACACCTTC.

The V and J genes are TRBV7-9 and TRBJ2-3, with D hard to call. The V and J ends lost 8 bases and 2 bases respectively, with 11 bases between them. The germline gives CDR1 SEHNR, CDR2 FQNEAQ (reference sequence). This CDR3 region has 13 residues. The CDR3: CASLPRYTDTQYF. The CDR3 nucleotides read TGTGCCAGCTTGCCGCGGTACACAGATACGCAGTATTTT.

V gene TRBV29-1 combines with J gene TRBJ2-3; D not resolved. The V and J ends lost 0 bases and 8 bases respectively, with 21 bases between them. The CDR3 extends over 16 amino acids. The germline gives CDR1 SQVTM, CDR2 ANQGSEA. The CDR3 reads CSVEDPSDTLPGTQYF. The DNA for the CDR3 is TGCAGCGTTGAAGATCCATCAGATACCCTGCCAGGTACGCAGTATTTT.

The V and J genes are TRBV12-3 or TRBV12-4 and TRBJ2-1, with D uncertain. V lost 4 bases and J 9 bases, leaving 16 bases between the germline ends. The CDR3 extends over 14 amino acids. The CDR3 reads CASSSPANRGEQFF. The CDR3 nucleotides are TGTGCCAGCAGTTCGCCGGCTAACCGCGGTGAGCAGTTCTTC.

This clonotype was recorded many times. The chain recombines TRBV7-3 with TRBJ2-5; D gene uncertain. The V end was cut by 2 bases, the J end by 0 bases, with 4 bases between. CDR1 is SGHTA and CDR2 is FQGTGA in the germline V gene. The CDR3 covers 13 residues. The CDR3: CASSLDYQETQYF. The CDR3 DNA follows: TGTGCCAGCAGCTTAGACTACCAAGAGACCCAGTACTTC. Complete variable domain (other parts from reference TRBV7-3 and TRBJ2-5): GAGVSQTPSNKVTEKGKYVELRCDPISGHTALYWYRQSLGQGPEFLIYFQGTGAADDSGLPNDRFFAVRPEGSVSTLKIQRTERGDSAVYLCASSLDYQETQYFGPGTRLLVL.

This clonotype was seen a single time. This chain links TRBV6-6 with TRBJ2-2; 11 bases fit TRBD2. V was pared by 2 bases and J by 3 bases, with 2 bases of the junction left unmatched. The germline CDR1 and CDR2 sequences are MNHNY and SVGAGI (reference sequence). There are 16 residues in the CDR3. CDR3 DNA sequence: TGTGCCAGCAGTTACCTACTAGCGGGAGACACCGGGGAGCTGTTTTTT. As protein: CASSYLLAGDTGELFF.

V and J are TRBV6-5 and TRBJ2-2, with a weak D call TRBD2 (5 bases). V was trimmed by 6 bases and J by 0 bases, leaving 8 bases between them. Germline CDR1 reads MNHEY; CDR2 reads SVGAGI. CDR3 length equals 14 residues. CDR3 in amino acids: CASSQLANTGELFF. As DNA, the CDR3 is TGTGCCAGCAGCCAACTAGCGAACACCGGGGAGCTGTTTTTT.

The chain uses TRBV7-9 and TRBJ2-1; 7 positions agree with TRBD2. With V trimmed by 4 bases and J by 5 bases, 14 bases remained unmatched. CDR3 length: 17 residues. The germline CDR1 and CDR2 sequences are SEHNR and FQNEAQ (reference sequence). CDR3 nucleotides: TGTGCCAGCAGCTCAGCCGTTAGACTAGCAGAAGACAATGAGCAGTTCTTC. It encodes CASSSAVRLAEDNEQFF.

Only a few counts were recorded for this clonotype. The chain has TRBV30 and TRBJ1-1; maybe TRBD1 (5 bases). CDR1 and CDR2 from the germline V gene are GTSNPN and SVGIG (reference sequence). The CDR3 consists of 16 residues. V lost 1 base and J 1 base, leaving 16 bases between the germline ends. Here the CDR3 DNA reads TGTGCCTGGAGTGGCCCTACGCCGAGGGGGAACACTGAAGCTTTCTTT. It specifies CAWSGPTPRGNTEAFF.

The CDR3 sequence: CASSQVALAGLQETQYF. As DNA, the CDR3 is TGTGCCAGCAGCCAAGTGGCACTAGCGGGACTACAAGAGACCCAGTACTTC. The chain combines TRBV3-1 with TRBJ2-5; 10 positions match TRBD2. V lost 1 base to trimming and J lost 2 bases; unmatched junction nucleotides: 7. This CDR3 region has 17 residues. Germline V gene sequence: CDR1 LGHDT, CDR2 YNNKEL (reference sequence).

The J gene is TRBJ2-1, the V gene TRBV15; D unresolved. CDR1 and CDR2 (germline): LNHNV, YYDKDF (reference sequence). CDR3 length equals 14 residues. The V end was cut by 0 bases, the J end by 3 bases, with 6 bases between. The CDR3 loop is CATSRDANYNEQFF. In nucleotides, the CDR3 is TGTGCCACCAGCAGAGATGCGAACTACAATGAGCAGTTCTTC.

This chain joins TRBV6-2 or TRBV6-3 and TRBJ2-1, with D perhaps TRBD2 (6 bases). Per the germline V gene, CDR1 is MNHEY and CDR2 is SVGEGT. This CDR3 contains 16 residues. Trimming took 6 bases from V and 3 from J, leaving 18 bases between them. The CDR3 sequence: CASSSRGMPIYNEQFF. The DNA for the CDR3 is TGTGCCAGCAGCTCCCGGGGGATGCCTATCTACAATGAGCAGTTCTTC.